What follows are 12 T cell receptor beta chains derived from one specimen sequenced in a study of blood T cells in healthy people across ages. Primed by a sample-barcoded 5' primer and a J-beta primer mix, a second PCR proceeded for about 6 to 12 cycles. TCRdb recomputed calls from the 5' RACE reads with MiXCR, one row per CDR3 protein. The table shows around 650,000 distinct CDR3 sequences, with roughly 41% occurring only once. The sample was blood. Every receptor here comes from an elderly man in good health.

There are many counts of this clonotype. This chain links TRBV6-5 with TRBJ2-5; D possibly uses TRBD1 or TRBD2 (5 bases each). The germline V gene encodes CDR1 MNHEY and CDR2 SVGAGI. The length of the CDR3 is 13 residues. The ends were cut back, 7 bases at V and 4 bases at J, with 13 bases in the middle. CDR3 DNA sequence: TGTGCCAGCACCGGGACCAGCTTAGAGACCCAGTACTTC. Amino acids: CASTGTSLETQYF.

The chain carries TRBV2 and TRBJ2-5; no definite D call. There are 13 residues in the CDR3. The V gene's germline CDR1 is SNHLY and CDR2 FYNNEI. V was shortened by 6 bases and J by 2 bases, with 10 bases between the two germline ends. DNA of the CDR3: TGTGCCAGCAGGAGAGGATTTCAAGAGACCCAGTACTTC. As protein: CASRRGFQETQYF.

This clonotype has just a few counts. CDR3 region: CASSFSPTGAGYTF. The CDR3 nucleotides are TGTGCCAGCAGTTTTTCCCCGACAGGGGCTGGCTACACCTTC. This rearrangement joins TRBV12-3 or TRBV12-4 to TRBJ1-2; 8 nucleotides match TRBD1. This CDR3 is 14 amino acids long. Trimming took 3 bases from V and 7 from J; bases not matched to a gene: 7.

The chain couples TRBV7-9 to TRBJ2-3; tentative D call: TRBD2 (6 bases). Trimming removed 2 bases from V and 4 bases from J, with 10 bases in between. CDR1 is SEHNR, CDR2 FQNEAQ, per germline (reference sequence). This CDR3 spans 14 amino acids. The CDR3 loop reads CASSLPGESDTQYF. The CDR3 nucleotides read TGTGCCAGCAGCTTACCGGGGGAGTCAGATACGCAGTATTTT.

The sample holds many counts of this clonotype. The genes are TRBV4-3 and TRBJ2-6; 8 positions match TRBD2. Unmatched junction bases numbered 8, after V lost 5 bases and J lost 2 bases. This CDR3 comprises 17 residues. The germline gives CDR1 LGHNA, CDR2 YSLEER. This CDR3 reads CASSKQRESTGANVLTF. CDR3 sequence (DNA): TGCGCCAGCAGCAAACAGCGGGAGAGCACTGGGGCCAACGTCCTGACTTTC.

The CDR3 DNA sequence: TGTGCCAGCAGCTCCGCCGGGATAGTTAACTATGGCTACACCTTC. This sequence encodes CASSSAGIVNYGYTF. This sequence joins TRBV5-6 and TRBJ1-2; D call uncertain. Germline-derived CDR1 and CDR2 are SGHDT and YYEEEE. Trimming took off 3 bases at V and 1 base at J, with 13 bases between the two ends. The CDR3 sequence is 15 residues long.

The chain is built from TRBV11-2 and TRBJ1-6; D might be TRBD1 (5 bases). The V end was cut by 1 base, the J end by 6 bases, with 10 bases between. Germline V gene lookup returns CDR1 SGHAT and CDR2 FQNNGV. The CDR3 contains 15 residues. DNA of the CDR3: TGTGCCAGCAGCTTAGTACGGACAACTAATTCACCCCTCCACTTT. Encoded protein: CASSLVRTTNSPLHF.

This clonotype was observed a handful of times. The CDR3 DNA sequence: TGTGCCAGCAGTAATCAGGGGTTTACGGGGATGGCTCAGCCCCAGCATTTT. Translated, it gives CASSNQGFTGMAQPQHF. This rearrangement joins TRBV12-3 or TRBV12-4 to TRBJ1-5; a weak D match, TRBD1 (6 bases). Trimming shortened V by 5 bases and J by 6 bases, and 23 bases separated the two germline ends. The CDR3 covers 17 residues.

V usage is TRBV29-1 and J usage is TRBJ2-7; no firm D call. Germline V CDR1 and CDR2: SQVTM, ANQGSEA. The CDR3 is 13 residues long. Trimming took 3 bases from V and 2 from J, leaving 11 bases between them. CDR3 sequence: CSVEGSSPYEQYF. CDR3 nucleotide sequence: TGCAGCGTTGAGGGTAGCAGTCCCTACGAGCAGTACTTC.

The chain couples TRBV27 to TRBJ2-3, with D perhaps TRBD2 (6 bases). Trimming shortened V by 3 bases and J by 3 bases, and 13 bases separated the two germline ends. Germline CDR1 MNHEY, CDR2 SMNVEV (reference sequence). The CDR3 totals 15 residues. DNA of the CDR3: TGTGCCAGCAGTTTCGGGCTAGCGAGAACAGATACGCAGTATTTT. It codes for CASSFGLARTDTQYF.

The chain has TRBV5-6 and TRBJ1-5, with 10 bases that match TRBD1. Germline CDR1 reads SGHDT; CDR2 reads YYEEEE. This CDR3 is built from 14 residues. After removal of 5 bases from V and 8 bases from J, the junction contained 7 bases not matched to a gene. CDR3: CASSFTGQGKPQHF. The CDR3 DNA sequence: TGTGCCAGCAGTTTCACGGGACAGGGGAAGCCCCAGCATTTT.

The sample holds one count of this clonotype. V gene TRBV27 combines with J gene TRBJ2-3; a possible D gene is TRBD1 (5 bases). V lost 2 bases and J lost 2, with 11 bases in between. Germline V gives CDR1 MNHEY, CDR2 SMNVEV (reference sequence). This CDR3 region has 15 residues. The CDR3 DNA sequence: TGTGCCAGCAGTTTAGAACGGACACACACAGATACGCAGTATTTT. Amino acids: CASSLERTHTDTQYF.